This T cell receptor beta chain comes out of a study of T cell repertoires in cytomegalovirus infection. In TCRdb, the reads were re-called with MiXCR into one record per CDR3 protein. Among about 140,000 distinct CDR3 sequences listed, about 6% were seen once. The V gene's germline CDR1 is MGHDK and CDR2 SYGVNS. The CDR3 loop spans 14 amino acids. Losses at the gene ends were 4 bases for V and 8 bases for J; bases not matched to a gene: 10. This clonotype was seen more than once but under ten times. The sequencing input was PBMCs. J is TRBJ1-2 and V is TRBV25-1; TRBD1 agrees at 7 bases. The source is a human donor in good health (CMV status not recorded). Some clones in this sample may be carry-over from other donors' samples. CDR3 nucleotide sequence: TGTGCCAGCAGTGCTTACGGGACAGATAACGGCTACACCTTC. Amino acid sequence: CASSAYGTDNGYTF.